This T cell receptor beta chain was identified in a study of blood T cell repertoires in COVID-19. On the study more broadly: COVID-19 samples, acute and convalescent, were from the United States, Italy and Spain. In each case, the material was cDNA or gDNA derived from T cells, B-cell-depleted T cells, or PBMCs.

How the authors handled the data: Cell counts per sample came from amplifying reference gene primers. Profiled with immunoSEQ multiplex PCR; TCRdb holds only in-frame clones, not every one. That table furnishes V, J and clone size, whereas the DNA furnished D and trimming. The sample includes over 95,000 clones, about 88% of them seen just once. Germline V gene sequence: CDR1 KGHSH, CDR2 LQKENI. The CDR3 consists of 16 residues. V lost 3 bases and J lost 5, with 19 bases in between. V gene TRBV18 combines with J gene TRBJ1-1; D unclear. The sequence derives from a man between 40 and 49 years old with acute or convalescent COVID-19. The sequenced sample was peripheral blood. CDR3 region: CASSPSVNRGETEAFF. The CDR3, as DNA: TGTGCCAGCTCACCCTCTGTTAACCGCGGGGAGACTGAAGCTTTCTTT.